Below are 4 T cell receptor beta chains sequenced from a single sample in a study of blood T cell repertoires in COVID-19. Here immunoSEQ multiplex PCR was the method, and the copy in TCRdb shows in-frame clones only, minus some. This sample carries about 230,000 clones, roughly 83% of them seen once, and the ten largest clones take approximately 2.5%. The material sequenced was peripheral blood. The receptors were sampled from a woman in her 70s with active or convalescent COVID-19.

This clone has a handful of counts. This rearrangement joins TRBV7-2 to TRBJ1-1; 8 positions agree with TRBD1. The CDR3 is 14 amino acids. CDR1 is SGHTA, CDR2 FQGNSA, per germline. The V and J ends lost 5 bases and 8 bases, in that order; junction bases with no gene match: 10. The CDR3 loop reads CASSPRQGPTEAFF. The DNA for the CDR3 is TGTGCCAGCAGCCCCAGACAGGGGCCGACAGAAGCTTTCTTT.

This clone was picked up a small number of times. This chain uses TRBV6-6 with TRBJ1-1; no definite D call. V shed 6 bases and J shed 4 bases, with 15 bases lying between them. CDR1 is MNHNY, CDR2 SVGAGI, per germline (reference sequence). There are 14 residues in the CDR3. The CDR3 is CASRLDGESTEAFF. The CDR3 region has the DNA TGTGCCAGCAGGCTCGACGGGGAGAGCACTGAAGCTTTCTTT.

The genes are TRBV9 and TRBJ2-1; the match to TRBD2 covers 13 bases. This CDR3 has 16 residues. Germline CDR1 SGDLS, CDR2 YYNGEE. V shed 4 bases and J 10 bases; nucleotides not matched to a gene: 11. CDR3 in DNA: TGTGCCAGCAGCTCGACAGGACTAGCGGGGGCTGGGGAGCAGTTCTTC. The encoded protein is CASSSTGLAGAGEQFF. The full variable domain, completed using reference TRBV9 and TRBJ2-1, is DSGVTQTPKHLITATGQRVTLRCSPRSGDLSVYWYQQSLDQGLQFLIQYYNGEERAKGNILERFSAQQFPDLHSELNLSSLELGDSALYFCASSSTGLAGAGEQFFGPGTRLTVL.

V usage is TRBV11-2 and J usage is TRBJ2-3; tentative D call: TRBD1 (5 bases). Trimming removed 5 bases at V and 0 bases at J, with 15 bases between. This CDR3 contains 16 residues. Germline values: CDR1 SGHAT, CDR2 FQNNGV. The CDR3 sequence: CASSLTAGSSTDTQYF. The CDR3 nucleotides read TGTGCCAGCAGCCTTACGGCAGGGTCTAGCACAGATACGCAGTATTTT.